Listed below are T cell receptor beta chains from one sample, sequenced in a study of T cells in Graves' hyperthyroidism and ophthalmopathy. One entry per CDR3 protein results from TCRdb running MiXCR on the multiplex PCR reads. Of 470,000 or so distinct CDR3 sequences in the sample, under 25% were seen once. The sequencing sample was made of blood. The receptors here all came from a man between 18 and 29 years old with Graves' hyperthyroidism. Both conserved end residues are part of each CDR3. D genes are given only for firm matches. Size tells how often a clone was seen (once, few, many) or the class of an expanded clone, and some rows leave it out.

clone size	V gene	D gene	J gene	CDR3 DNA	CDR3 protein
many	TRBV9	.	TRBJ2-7	TGTGCCAGCAGCTTAACCGGGACAGGCGGGGGCGAGCAGTACTTC	CASSLTGTGGGEQYF
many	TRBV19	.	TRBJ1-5	TGTGCCAGTAGTATAGAGAACAATCAGCCCCAGCATTTT	CASSIENNQPQHF
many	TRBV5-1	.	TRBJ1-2	TGCGCCAGCAGCTTGGAGGGGAACTCTAACTATGGCTACACCTTC	CASSLEGNSNYGYTF
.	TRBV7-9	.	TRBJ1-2	TGTGCCAGCAGCTTTGGGGGCGCCTCTTATGGCTACACCTTC	CASSFGGASYGYTF
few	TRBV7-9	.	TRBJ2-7	TGTGCCAGCACAACGGGTTACGAGCAGTACTTC	CASTTGYEQYF
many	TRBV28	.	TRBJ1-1	TGTGCCAGCAGTCCCCCCGACAGGAACACTGAAGCTTTCTTT	CASSPPDRNTEAFF
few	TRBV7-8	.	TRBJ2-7	TGTGCCAGCACCCCGGGGGGCTACGCCTACGAGCAGTACTTC	CASTPGGYAYEQYF
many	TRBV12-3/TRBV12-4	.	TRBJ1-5	TGTGCCAGCAGTCGCGTGGACAGTGTAAGTCAGCCCCAGCATTTT	CASSRVDSVSQPQHF
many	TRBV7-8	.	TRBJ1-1	TGTGCCAGCAGCTTGTATCCGGGACAAAGGAACACTGAAGCTTTCTTT	CASSLYPGQRNTEAFF
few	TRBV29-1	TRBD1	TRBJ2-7	TGCAGCGTTGAACTCCAGGGGGGGACAGGGTACGAGCAGTACTTC	CSVELQGGTGYEQYF
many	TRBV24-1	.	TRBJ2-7	TGTGCCACCAGTGACGACAGGAGCAACGAGCAGTACTTC	CATSDDRSNEQYF
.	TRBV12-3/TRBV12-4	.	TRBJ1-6	TGTGCCATCAGAAAGGGGGAGGGTAATTCACCCCTCCACTTT	CAIRKGEGNSPLHF
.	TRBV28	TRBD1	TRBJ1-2	TGTGCCAGCCAACCAGGGGGCGACTATGGCTGCACCTTC	CASQPGGDYGCTF
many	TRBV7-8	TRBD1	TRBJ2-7	TGTGCCAGCAGCCCGACAGGGGCCTTATCCTACGAGCAGTACTTC	CASSPTGALSYEQYF
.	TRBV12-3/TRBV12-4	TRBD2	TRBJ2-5	TGTGCCAGCAGTCCTCCTTCGACCGGGGGGGAGACCCAGTACTTC	CASSPPSTGGETQYF
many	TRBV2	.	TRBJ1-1	TGTGCCAGCAGTCGAGGCTTGGACACTGAAGCTTTCTTT	CASSRGLDTEAFF
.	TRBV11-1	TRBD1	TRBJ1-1	TGTGCCAGCAGCCCCGACAGGGCTCCGATGAACACTGAAGCTTTCTTT	CASSPDRAPMNTEAFF
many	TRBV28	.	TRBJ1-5	TGTGCCAGCAGTTCTCCCGGGGGCTATAATCAGCCCCAGCATTTT	CASSSPGGYNQPQHF
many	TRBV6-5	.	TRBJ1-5	TGTGCCAGCAGTTACTCGAAGAAGCAGACAAATCAGCCCCAGCATTTT	CASSYSKKQTNQPQHF
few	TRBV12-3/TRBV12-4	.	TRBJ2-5	TGTGCCAGCAGTCCGGGGGGCGGGGCCCTCCAAGAGACCCAGTACTTC	CASSPGGGALQETQYF
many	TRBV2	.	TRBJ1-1	TGTGCCAGCAGTGAAAGTGGAACAGCAAAAGCTTTCTTT	CASSESGTAKAFF
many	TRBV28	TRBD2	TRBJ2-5	TGTGCCAGCAGTTTAGGCGGGGGGGCCTTTGAGACCCAGTACTTC	CASSLGGGAFETQYF
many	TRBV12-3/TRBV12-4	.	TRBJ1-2	TGTGCCAGCAGCCTCGGGGAAAGAGGCTACACCTTC	CASSLGERGYTF
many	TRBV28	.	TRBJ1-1	TGTGCCAGCAGTCCCACGAGTCCTATGAACACTGAAGCTTTCTTT	CASSPTSPMNTEAFF
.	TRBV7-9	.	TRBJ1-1	TGTGCCAGCAGCTTAGTAGGGGGAACGGGCACTGAAGCTTTCTTT	CASSLVGGTGTEAFF
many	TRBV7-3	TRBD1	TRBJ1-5	TGTGCCAGCAGCCAGGGACAGTCCATCGCACAGCCCCAGCATTTT	CASSQGQSIAQPQHF
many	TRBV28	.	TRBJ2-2	TGTGCCAGCAGTCGAGAGTGGACGGGGGAGCTGTTTTTT	CASSREWTGELFF
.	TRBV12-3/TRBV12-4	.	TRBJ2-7	TGTGCCAGCATTGGACAGGAGGGACTCTACGAGCAGTACTTC	CASIGQEGLYEQYF
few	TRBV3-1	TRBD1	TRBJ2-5	TGTGCCAGCAGCCAAGCGTCAGGGGGAGAGACCCAGTACTTC	CASSQASGGETQYF
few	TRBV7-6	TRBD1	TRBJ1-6	TGTGCCAGCAGCGCGAGGGACAGTGCAGAGGGCTCACCCCTCCACTTT	CASSARDSAEGSPLHF
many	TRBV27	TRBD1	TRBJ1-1	TGTGCCAGCAGTCCCCGGGGGACAGAAAGGCCTGAAGCTTTCTTT	CASSPRGTERPEAFF
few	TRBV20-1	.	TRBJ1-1	TGCAGTGCTAGTATGGGGAAGATCACTGAAGCTTTCTTT	CSASMGKITEAFF
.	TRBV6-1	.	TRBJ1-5	TGTGCCACCAGGTGGGGAAACAATCAGCCCCAGCATTTT	CATRWGNNQPQHF
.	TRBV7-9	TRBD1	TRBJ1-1	TGTGCCAGCAGCGCACCAGGGGGATGGACTGAAGCTTTCTTT	CASSAPGGWTEAFF
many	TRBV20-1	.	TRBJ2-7	TGCAGTGCTTTTTCCCGGGACACCACCTACGAGCAGTACTTC	CSAFSRDTTYEQYF